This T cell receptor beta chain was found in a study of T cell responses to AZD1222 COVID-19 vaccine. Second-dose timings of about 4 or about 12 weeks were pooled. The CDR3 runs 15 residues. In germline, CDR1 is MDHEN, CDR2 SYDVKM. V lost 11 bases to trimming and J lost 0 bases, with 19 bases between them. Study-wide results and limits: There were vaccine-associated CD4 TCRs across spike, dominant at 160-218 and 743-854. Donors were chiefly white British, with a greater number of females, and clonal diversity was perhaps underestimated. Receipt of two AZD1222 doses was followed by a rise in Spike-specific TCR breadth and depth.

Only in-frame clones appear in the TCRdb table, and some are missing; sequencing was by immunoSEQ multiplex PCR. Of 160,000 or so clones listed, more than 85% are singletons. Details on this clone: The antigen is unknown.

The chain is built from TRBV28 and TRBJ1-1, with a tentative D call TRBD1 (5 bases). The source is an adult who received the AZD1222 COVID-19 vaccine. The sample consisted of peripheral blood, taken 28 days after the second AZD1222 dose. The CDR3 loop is CASVGVRVVNTEAFF. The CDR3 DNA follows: TGTGCCTCCGTGGGGGTAAGAGTTGTGAACACTGAAGCTTTCTTT.